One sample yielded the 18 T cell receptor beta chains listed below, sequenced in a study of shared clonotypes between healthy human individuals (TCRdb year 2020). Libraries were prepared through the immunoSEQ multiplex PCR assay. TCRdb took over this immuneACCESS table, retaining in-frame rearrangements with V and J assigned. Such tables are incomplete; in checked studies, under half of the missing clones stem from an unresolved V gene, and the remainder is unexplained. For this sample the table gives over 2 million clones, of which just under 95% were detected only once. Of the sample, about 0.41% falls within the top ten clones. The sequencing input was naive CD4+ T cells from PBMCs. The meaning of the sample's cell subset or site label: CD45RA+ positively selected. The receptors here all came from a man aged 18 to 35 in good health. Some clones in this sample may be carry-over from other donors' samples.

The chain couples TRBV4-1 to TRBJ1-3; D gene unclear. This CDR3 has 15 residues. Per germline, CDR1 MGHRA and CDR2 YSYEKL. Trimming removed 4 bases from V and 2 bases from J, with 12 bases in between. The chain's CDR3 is CASSPIGAPGNTIYF. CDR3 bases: TGCGCCAGCAGCCCCATCGGCGCTCCTGGAAACACCATATATTTT.

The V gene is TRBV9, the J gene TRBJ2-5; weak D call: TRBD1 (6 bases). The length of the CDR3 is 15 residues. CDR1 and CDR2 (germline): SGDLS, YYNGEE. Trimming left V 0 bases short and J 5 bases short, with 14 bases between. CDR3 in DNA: TGTGCCAGCAGCGTAGCGGACAGCCCCTGGGAGACCCAGTACTTC. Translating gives CASSVADSPWETQYF.

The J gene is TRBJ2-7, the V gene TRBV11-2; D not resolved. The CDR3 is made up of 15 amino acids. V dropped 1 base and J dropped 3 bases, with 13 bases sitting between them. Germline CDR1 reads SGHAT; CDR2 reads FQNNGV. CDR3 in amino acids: CASSLVPKGDYEQYF. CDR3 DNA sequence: TGTGCCAGCAGCTTAGTTCCCAAGGGTGACTACGAGCAGTACTTC.

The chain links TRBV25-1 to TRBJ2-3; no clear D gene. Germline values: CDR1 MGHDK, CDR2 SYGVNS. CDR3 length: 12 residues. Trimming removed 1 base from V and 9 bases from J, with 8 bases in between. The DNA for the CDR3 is TGTGCCAGCAGTGAATTATCGGAAACGCAGTATTTT. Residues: CASSELSETQYF.

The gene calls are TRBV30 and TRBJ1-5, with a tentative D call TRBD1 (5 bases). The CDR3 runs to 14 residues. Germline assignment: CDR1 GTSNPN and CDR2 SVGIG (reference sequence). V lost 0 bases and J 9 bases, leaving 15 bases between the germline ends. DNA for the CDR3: TGTGCCTGGAGTGTTTTGGGGGGGGATATGCCCCAGCATTTT. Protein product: CAWSVLGGDMPQHF.

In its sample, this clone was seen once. CDR3 sequence: CATSSPTSVIGEQFF. The CDR3 DNA reads as TGTGCCACCAGCAGCCCGACTAGCGTTATAGGTGAGCAGTTCTTC. The chain is built from TRBV15 and TRBJ2-1; 8 nucleotides align to TRBD2. J gave up 9 bases and V 3 bases, and 10 bases lay outside the gene matches. The CDR3 has 15 residues. From germline, CDR1 is LNHNV and CDR2 YYDKDF (reference sequence).

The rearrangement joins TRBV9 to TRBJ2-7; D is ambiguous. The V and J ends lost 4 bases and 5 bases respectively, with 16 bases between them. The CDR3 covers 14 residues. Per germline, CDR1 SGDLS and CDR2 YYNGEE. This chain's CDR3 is CASSPRQPFDEQYF. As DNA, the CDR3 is TGTGCCAGCAGCCCTAGACAACCGTTTGACGAGCAGTACTTC.

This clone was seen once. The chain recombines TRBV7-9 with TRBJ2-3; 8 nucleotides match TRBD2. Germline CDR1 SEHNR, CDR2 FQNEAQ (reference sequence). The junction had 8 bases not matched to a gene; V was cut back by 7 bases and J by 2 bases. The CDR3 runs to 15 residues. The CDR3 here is CASTRSGANTDTQYF. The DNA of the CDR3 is TGTGCCAGCACTCGTAGCGGGGCCAACACAGATACGCAGTATTTT.

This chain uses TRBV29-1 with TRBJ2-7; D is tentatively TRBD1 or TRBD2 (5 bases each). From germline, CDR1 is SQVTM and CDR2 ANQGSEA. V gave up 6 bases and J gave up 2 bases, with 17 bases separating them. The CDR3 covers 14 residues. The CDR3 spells CSVRQPFGAYEQYF. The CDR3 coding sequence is TGCAGCGTGAGACAGCCCTTCGGGGCCTACGAGCAGTACTTC.

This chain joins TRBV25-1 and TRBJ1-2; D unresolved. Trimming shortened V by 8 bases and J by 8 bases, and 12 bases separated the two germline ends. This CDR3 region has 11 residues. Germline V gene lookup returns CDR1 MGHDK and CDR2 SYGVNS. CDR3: CASSRTAGYTF. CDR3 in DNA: TGTGCCAGCTCCCGGACTGCGGGCTACACCTTC.

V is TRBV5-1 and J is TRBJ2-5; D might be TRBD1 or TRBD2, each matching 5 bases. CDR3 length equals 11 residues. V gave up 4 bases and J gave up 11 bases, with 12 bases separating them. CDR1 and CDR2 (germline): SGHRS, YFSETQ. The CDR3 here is CASSEGPEQYF. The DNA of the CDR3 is TGCGCCAGCAGCGAGGGGCCGGAGCAGTACTTC.

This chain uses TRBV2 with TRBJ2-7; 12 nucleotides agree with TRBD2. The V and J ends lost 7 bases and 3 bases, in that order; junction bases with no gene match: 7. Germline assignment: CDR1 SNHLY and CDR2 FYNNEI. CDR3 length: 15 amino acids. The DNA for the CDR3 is TGTGCCAGCAACAACGGACTAGCGGGACTCTACGAGCAGTACTTC. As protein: CASNNGLAGLYEQYF.

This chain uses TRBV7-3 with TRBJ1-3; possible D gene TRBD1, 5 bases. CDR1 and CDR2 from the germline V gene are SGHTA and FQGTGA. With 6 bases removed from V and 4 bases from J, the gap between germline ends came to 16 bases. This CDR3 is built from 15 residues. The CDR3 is CASSENGGTGNTIYF. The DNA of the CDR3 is TGTGCCAGCAGTGAAAACGGGGGAACGGGAAACACCATATATTTT. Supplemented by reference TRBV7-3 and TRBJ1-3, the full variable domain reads GAGVSQTPSNKVTEKGKYVELRCDPISGHTALYWYRQSLGQGPEFLIYFQGTGAADDSGLPNDRFFAVRPEGSVSTLKIQRTERGDSAVYLCASSENGGTGNTIYFGEGSWLTVV.

This CDR3 reads CASNYMGEASGKLFF. Written as DNA, the CDR3 is TGTGCCAGCAATTACATGGGGGAAGCTAGTGGAAAACTGTTTTTT. This rearrangement joins TRBV28 to TRBJ1-4, with D perhaps TRBD1 (5 bases). The CDR3 runs 15 residues. Germline CDR1 is MDHEN and CDR2 is SYDVKM. Trimming removed 7 bases at V and 10 bases at J, with 22 bases between.

Written as DNA, the CDR3 is TGTGCCAGCAGCGTAGGGCAAGGGTTTTTCTACGAGCAGTACTTC. This codes for CASSVGQGFFYEQYF. This chain links TRBV9 with TRBJ2-7; unclear D gene. CDR3 length: 15 residues. Germline-derived CDR1 and CDR2 are SGDLS and YYNGEE. V lost 0 bases and J 3 bases, leaving 13 bases between the germline ends.

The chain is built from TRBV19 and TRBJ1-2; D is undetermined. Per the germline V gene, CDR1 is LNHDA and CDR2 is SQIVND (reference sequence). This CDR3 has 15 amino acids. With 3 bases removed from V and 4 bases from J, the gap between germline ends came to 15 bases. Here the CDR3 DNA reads TGTGCCAGTAGTATGAGGCAGAGTGGTGTCTATGGCTACACCTTC. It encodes CASSMRQSGVYGYTF.

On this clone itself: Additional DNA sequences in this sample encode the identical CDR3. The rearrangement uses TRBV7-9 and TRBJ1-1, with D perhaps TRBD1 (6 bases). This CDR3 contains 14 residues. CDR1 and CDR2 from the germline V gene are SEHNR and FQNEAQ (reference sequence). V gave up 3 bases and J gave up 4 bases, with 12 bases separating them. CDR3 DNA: TGTGCCAGCAGCTTGTCAGGGGCGGGCACTGAAGCTTTCTTT. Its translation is CASSLSGAGTEAFF.

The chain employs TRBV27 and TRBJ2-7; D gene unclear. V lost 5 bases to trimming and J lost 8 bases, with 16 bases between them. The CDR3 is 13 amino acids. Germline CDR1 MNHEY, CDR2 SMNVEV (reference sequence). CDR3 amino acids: CASSTTSPPKQYF. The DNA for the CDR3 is TGTGCCAGCAGTACCACTTCCCCCCCTAAGCAGTACTTC.